Sequencing of this T cell receptor beta chain was carried out in a study of blood T cell repertoires in COVID-19. Study context: Some COVID-19 samples were acute and others convalescent; all came from the United States, Italy and Spain. PBMCs, B-cell-depleted T cells, or T cells provided the cDNA or gDNA that made up the material.

This clone was detected once. Per the study methods: Estimated nucleated cell counts came from reference gene primer amplification. Data came from immunoSEQ multiplex PCR; TCRdb stores just in-frame clones and leaves some out. V, J and clone size derive from that table, while D and trimming were established from the DNA sequence. This table holds 45,000 to 65,000 clones, around 79% found once. The germline CDR1 and CDR2 sequences are LNHNV and YYDKDF (reference sequence). This CDR3 region has 16 residues. J gave up 8 bases and V 0 bases, and 9 bases lay outside the gene matches. The chain carries TRBV15 and TRBJ2-1; 8 bases match TRBD2. This clonotype was sampled from a man in his 70s with active or convalescent COVID-19. The specimen was peripheral blood. Here the CDR3 reads CATSREAREGLDEQFF. In DNA, the CDR3 is TGTGCCACCAGCAGAGAGGCTCGGGAGGGCCTGGATGAGCAGTTCTTC.